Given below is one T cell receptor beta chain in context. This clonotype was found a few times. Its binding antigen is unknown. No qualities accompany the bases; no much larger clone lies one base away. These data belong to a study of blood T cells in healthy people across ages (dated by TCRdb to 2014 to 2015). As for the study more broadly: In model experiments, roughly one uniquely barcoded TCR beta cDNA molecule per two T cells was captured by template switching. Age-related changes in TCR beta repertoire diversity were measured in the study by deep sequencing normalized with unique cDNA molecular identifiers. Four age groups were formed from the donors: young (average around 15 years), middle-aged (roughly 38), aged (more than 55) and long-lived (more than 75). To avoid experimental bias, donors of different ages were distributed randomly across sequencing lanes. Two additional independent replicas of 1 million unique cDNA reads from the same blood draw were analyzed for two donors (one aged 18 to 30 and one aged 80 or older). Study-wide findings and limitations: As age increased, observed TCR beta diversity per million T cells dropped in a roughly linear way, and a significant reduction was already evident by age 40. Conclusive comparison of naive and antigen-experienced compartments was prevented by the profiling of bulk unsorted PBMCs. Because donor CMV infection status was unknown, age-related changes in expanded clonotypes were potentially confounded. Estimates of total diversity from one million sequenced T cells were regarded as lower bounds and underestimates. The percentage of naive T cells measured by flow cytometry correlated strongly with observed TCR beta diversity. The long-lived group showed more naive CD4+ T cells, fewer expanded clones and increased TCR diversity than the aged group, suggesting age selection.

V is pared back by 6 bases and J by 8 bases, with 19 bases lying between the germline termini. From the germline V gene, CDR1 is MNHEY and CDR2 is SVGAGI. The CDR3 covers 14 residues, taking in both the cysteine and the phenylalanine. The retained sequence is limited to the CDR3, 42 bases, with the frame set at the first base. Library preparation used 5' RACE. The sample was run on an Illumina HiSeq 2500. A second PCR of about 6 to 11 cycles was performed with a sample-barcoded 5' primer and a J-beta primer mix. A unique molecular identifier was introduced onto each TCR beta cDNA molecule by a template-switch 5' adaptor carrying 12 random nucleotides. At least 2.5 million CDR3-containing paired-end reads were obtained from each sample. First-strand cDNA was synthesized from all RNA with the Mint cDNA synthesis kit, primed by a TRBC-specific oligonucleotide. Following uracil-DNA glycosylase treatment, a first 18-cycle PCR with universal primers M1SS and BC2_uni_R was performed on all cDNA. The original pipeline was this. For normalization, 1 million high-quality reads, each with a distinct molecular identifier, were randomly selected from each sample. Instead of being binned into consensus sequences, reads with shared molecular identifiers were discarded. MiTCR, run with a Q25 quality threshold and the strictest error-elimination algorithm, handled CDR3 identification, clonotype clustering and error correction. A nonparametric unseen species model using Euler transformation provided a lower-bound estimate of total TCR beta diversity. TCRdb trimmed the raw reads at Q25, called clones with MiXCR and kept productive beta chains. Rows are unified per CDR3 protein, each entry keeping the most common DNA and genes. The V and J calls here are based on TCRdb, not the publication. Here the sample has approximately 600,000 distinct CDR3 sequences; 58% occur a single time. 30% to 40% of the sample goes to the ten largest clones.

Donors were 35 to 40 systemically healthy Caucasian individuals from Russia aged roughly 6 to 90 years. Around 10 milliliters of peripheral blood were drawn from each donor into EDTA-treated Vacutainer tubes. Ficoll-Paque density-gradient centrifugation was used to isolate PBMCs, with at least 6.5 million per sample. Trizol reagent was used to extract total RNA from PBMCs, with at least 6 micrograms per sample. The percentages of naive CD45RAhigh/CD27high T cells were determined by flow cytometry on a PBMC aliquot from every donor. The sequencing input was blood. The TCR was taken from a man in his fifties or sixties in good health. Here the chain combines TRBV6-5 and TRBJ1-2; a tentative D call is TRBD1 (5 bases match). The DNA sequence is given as TGTGCCAGCAGCTTGGACTCGGGGCCCAGCGGCTACACCTTC. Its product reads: CASSLDSGPSGYTF.